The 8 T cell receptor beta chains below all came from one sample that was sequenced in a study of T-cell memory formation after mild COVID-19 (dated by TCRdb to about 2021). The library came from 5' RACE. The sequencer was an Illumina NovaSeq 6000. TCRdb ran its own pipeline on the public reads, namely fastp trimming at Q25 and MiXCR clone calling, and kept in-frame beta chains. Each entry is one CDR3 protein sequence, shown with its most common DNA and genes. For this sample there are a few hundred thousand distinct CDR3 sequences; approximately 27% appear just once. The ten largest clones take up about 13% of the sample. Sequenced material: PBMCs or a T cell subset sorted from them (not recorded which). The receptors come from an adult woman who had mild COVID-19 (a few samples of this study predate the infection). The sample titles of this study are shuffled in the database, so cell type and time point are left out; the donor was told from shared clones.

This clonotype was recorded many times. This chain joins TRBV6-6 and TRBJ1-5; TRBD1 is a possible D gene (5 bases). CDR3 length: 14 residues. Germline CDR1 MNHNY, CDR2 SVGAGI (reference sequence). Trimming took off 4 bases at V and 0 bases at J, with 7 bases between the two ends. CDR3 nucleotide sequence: TGTGCCAGCAGTTTTCAGGGTAGCAATCAGCCCCAGCATTTT. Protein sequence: CASSFQGSNQPQHF.

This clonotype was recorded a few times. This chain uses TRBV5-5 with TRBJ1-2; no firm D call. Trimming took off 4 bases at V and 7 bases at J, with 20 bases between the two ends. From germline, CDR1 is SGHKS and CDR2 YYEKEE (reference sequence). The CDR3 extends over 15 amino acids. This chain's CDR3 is CASSLITNRRGGYTF. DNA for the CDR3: TGTGCCAGCAGCCTAATCACCAATAGGCGTGGTGGCTACACCTTC.

The CDR3 region has the DNA TGTGCCAGCAGCCCAGTGGAGCGAGAAGAGACCCAGTACTTC. Amino acid sequence: CASSPVEREETQYF. The chain uses TRBV7-2 and TRBJ2-5; D gene ambiguous. The V and J ends lost 5 bases and 3 bases respectively, with 13 bases between them. This CDR3 is 14 amino acids long. In germline, CDR1 is SGHTA, CDR2 FQGNSA.

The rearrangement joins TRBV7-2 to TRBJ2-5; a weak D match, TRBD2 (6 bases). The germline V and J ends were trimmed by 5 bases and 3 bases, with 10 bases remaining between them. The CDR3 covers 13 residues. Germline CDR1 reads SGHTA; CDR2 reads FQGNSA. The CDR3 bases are TGTGCCAGCAGCCCCGGGAGAAAAGAGACCCAGTACTTC. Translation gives CASSPGRKETQYF. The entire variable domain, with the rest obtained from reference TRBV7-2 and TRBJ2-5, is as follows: GAGVSQSPSNKVTEKGKDVELRCDPISGHTALYWYRQSLGQGLEFLIYFQGNSAPDKSGLPSDRFSAERTGGSVSTLTIQRTQQEDSAVYLCASSPGRKETQYFGPGTRLLVL.

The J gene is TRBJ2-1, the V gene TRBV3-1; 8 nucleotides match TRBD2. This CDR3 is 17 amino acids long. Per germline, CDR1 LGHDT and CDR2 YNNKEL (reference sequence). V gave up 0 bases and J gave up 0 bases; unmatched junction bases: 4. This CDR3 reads CASSQDLRGGSYNEQFF. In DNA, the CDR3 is TGTGCCAGCAGCCAAGATCTCCGGGGGGGCTCCTACAATGAGCAGTTCTTC.

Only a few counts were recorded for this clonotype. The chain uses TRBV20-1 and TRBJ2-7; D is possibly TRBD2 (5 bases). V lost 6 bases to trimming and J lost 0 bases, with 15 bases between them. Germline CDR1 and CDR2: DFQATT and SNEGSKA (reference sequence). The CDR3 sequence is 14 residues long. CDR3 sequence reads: CSAESGKSSYEQYF. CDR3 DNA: TGCAGTGCAGAAAGCGGCAAGAGCTCCTACGAGCAGTACTTC.

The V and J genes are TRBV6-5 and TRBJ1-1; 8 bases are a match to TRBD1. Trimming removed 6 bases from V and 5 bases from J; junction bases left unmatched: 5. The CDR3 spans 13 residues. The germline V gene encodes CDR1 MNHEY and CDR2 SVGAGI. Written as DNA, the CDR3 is TGTGCCAGCAGACCCGACAGGGGAACTGAAGCTTTCTTT. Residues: CASRPDRGTEAFF.

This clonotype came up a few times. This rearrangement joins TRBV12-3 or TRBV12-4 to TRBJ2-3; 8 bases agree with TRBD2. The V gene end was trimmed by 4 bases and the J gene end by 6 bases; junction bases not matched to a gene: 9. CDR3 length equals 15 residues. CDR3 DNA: TGTGCCAGCAGTTCCCCCGGGACTAGGGGGGATACGCAGTATTTT. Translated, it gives CASSSPGTRGDTQYF.